This TCR beta chain was sequenced in a study of blood T cell repertoires in COVID-19. Participants, about 18 to 90 years old, spanned fewer than 30 US areas. The CDR3 length is 13 residues. Germline CDR1 is SGHKS and CDR2 is YYEKEE (reference sequence). V lost 0 bases and J lost 10, with 13 bases in between. The data were produced by immunoSEQ multiplex PCR, yet TCRdb's version contains in-frame clones alone and is incomplete. Seen here are about 300,000 clones, 70% to 90% observed once, and the top ten hold less than 2.5%. V and J are TRBV5-5 and TRBJ1-1, with unresolved D. This receptor was taken from a man aged 30 to 45 who had recovered from COVID-19. Source material: PBMCs or T cells enriched from blood (not recorded which). The CDR3 nucleotides are TGTGCCAGCAGCTTGGGACTCAACGAGGGAGCTTTCTTT. Its protein is CASSLGLNEGAFF.